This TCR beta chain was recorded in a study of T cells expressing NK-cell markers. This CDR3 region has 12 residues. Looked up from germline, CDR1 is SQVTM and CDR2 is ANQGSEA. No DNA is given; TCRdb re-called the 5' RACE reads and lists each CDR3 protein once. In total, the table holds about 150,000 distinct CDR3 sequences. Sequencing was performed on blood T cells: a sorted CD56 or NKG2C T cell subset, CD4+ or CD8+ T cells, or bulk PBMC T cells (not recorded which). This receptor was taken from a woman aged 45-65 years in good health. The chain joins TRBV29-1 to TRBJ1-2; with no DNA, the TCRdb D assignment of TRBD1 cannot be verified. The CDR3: CSVEGRPGGYTF.